The 8 T cell receptor beta chains presented below share a single source sample, sequenced in a study of OX40 agonist ivuxolimab in advanced cancers. Profiled with immunoSEQ multiplex PCR; TCRdb holds only in-frame clones, not every one. The sample records around 60,000 clones, about nine tenths being singletons. The specimen was CD4+ or CD8+ T cells sorted from blood, collected in a trial of the OX40 agonist ivuxolimab. The source of these receptors is an adult with an advanced solid tumor such as melanoma, head and neck, liver or kidney cancer.

This chain links TRBV19 with TRBJ1-1; no definite D call. The germline gives CDR1 LNHDA, CDR2 SQIVND (reference sequence). CDR3 length: 11 amino acids. Trimming cost V 4 bases and J 5 bases, with 5 bases left between them. CDR3 nucleotides: TGTGCCAGTAGTACAGGTACTGAAGCTTTCTTT. It translates to CASSTGTEAFF.

The rearrangement joins TRBV7-8 to TRBJ1-2; D gene uncertain. Between the trimmed V and J ends, which lost 5 bases and 3 bases, there was a span of 10 bases. This CDR3 region has 13 residues. The germline V gene encodes CDR1 SGHVS and CDR2 FQNEAQ. The CDR3 is CASSPSGDYGYTF. The DNA for the CDR3 is TGTGCCAGCAGCCCATCGGGAGACTATGGCTACACCTTC.

A note on this clone: In the same sample, other DNA sequences code for this CDR3. J is TRBJ2-5 and V is TRBV10-3; D gene uncertain. There are 12 residues in the CDR3. Germline V gene sequence: CDR1 ENHRY, CDR2 SYGVKD. The V end lost 0 bases, the J end lost 4 bases, and 3 bases lay between the germline ends. CDR3 loop: CAISESGETQYF. DNA for the CDR3: TGTGCCATCAGTGAGTCCGGAGAGACCCAGTACTTC.

The chain joins TRBV4-3 to TRBJ2-1, with 12 bases aligning to TRBD2. CDR1 and CDR2 from the germline V gene are LGHNA and YSLEER. This CDR3 comprises 15 residues. V lost 4 bases to trimming and J lost 8 bases; unmatched junction nucleotides: 6. CDR3 nucleotide sequence: TGCGCCAGCAGCCTTCTAGCGGGAGGGCCCGATGAGCAGTTCTTC. Its translation is CASSLLAGGPDEQFF.

This rearrangement joins TRBV7-3 to TRBJ1-1; 9 nucleotides match TRBD1. The CDR3 extends over 15 amino acids. CDR1 is SGHTA, CDR2 FQGTGA, per germline. J was trimmed by 1 base and V by 5 bases; bases with no gene match: 5. The CDR3 protein is CASSAQDRGNTEAFF. The DNA for the CDR3 is TGTGCCAGCAGCGCCCAGGACAGGGGGAACACTGAAGCTTTCTTT.

This chain connects TRBV29-1 to TRBJ1-5; D may be TRBD1 (5 bases). V was cut by 8 bases and J by 2 bases, with 16 bases left in between. Germline CDR1 SQVTM, CDR2 ANQGSEA. The CDR3 loop spans 14 amino acids. As DNA, the CDR3 is TGCAGCCCATTGCAGGGATTTTGCAATCAGCCCCAGCATTTT. The encoded protein is CSPLQGFCNQPQHF.

In this sample, this clone turned up once. V is TRBV30 and J is TRBJ1-6; D is ambiguous. This CDR3 has 15 residues. V lost 3 bases to trimming and J lost 2 bases, with 11 bases between them. Germline assignment: CDR1 GTSNPN and CDR2 SVGIG (reference sequence). The CDR3 DNA is TGTGCCTGGAGGAGACGCGAAACCTATAATTCACCCCTCCACTTT. It is translated as CAWRRRETYNSPLHF.

The chain joins TRBV4-2 to TRBJ1-4; 7 nucleotides agree with TRBD1. Germline CDR1 is LGHNA and CDR2 is YNFKEQ. The CDR3 has 17 residues. The ends lost 1 base at V and 7 bases at J; junction bases unmatched: 12. CDR3 amino acids: CASSQGAGGRLLEKLFF. The CDR3, as DNA: TGTGCCAGCAGCCAAGGGGCAGGGGGAAGGCTACTTGAAAAACTGTTTTTT.